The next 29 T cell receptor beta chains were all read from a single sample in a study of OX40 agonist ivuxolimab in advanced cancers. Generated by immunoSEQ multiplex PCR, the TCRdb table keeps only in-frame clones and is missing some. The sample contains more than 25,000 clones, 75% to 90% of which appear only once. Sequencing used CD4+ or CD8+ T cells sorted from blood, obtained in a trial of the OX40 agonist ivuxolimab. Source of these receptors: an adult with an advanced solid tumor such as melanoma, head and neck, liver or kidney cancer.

CDR3 amino acids: CASSEGGRNYGYTF. The CDR3 nucleotides are TGTGCCAGCAGTGAAGGGGGTAGAAACTATGGCTACACCTTC. The chain couples TRBV6-1 to TRBJ1-2; D gene unclear. Germline assignment: CDR1 MNHNS and CDR2 SASEGT. CDR3 size: 14 residues. V lost 1 base and J 2 bases, leaving 8 bases between the germline ends.

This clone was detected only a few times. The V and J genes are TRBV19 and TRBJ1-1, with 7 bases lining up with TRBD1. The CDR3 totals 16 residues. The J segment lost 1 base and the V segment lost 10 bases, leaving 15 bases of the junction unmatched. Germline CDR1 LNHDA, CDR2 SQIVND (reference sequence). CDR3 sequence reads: CATRGGRNNPNTEAFF. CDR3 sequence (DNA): TGTGCCACCAGGGGGGGCAGGAATAATCCGAACACTGAAGCTTTCTTT. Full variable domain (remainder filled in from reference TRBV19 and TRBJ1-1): DGGITQSPKYLFRKEGQNVTLSCEQNLNHDAMYWYRQDPGQGLRLIYYSQIVNDFQKGDIAEGYSVSREKKESFPLTVTSAQKNPTAFYLCATRGGRNNPNTEAFFGQGTRLTVV.

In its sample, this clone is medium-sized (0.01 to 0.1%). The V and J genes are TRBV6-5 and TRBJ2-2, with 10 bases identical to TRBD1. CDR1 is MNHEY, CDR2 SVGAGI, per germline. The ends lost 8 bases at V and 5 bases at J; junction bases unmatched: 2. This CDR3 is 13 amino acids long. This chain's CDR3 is CASGTGETGELFF. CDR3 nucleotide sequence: TGTGCCAGCGGGACAGGGGAGACCGGGGAGCTGTTTTTT.

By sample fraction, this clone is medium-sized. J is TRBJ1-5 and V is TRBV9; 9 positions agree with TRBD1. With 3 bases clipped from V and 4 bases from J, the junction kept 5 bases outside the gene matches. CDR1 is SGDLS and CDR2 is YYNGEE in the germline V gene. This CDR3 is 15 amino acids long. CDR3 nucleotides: TGTGCCAGCAGCGCAGGACAGGGGCTTAATCAGCCCCAGCATTTT. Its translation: CASSAGQGLNQPQHF.

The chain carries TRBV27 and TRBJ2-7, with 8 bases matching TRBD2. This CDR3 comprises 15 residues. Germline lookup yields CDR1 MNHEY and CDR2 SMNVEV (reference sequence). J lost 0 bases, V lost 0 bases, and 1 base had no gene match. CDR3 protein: CASSLSSGSSYEQYF. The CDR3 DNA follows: TGTGCCAGCAGTTTATCCAGCGGGAGCTCCTACGAGCAGTACTTC.

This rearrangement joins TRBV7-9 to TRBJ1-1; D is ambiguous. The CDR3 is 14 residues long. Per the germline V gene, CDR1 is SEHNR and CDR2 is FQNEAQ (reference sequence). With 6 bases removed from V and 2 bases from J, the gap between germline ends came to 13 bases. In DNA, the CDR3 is TGTGCCAGCAGGAATCCAACAGTTAACACTGAAGCTTTCTTT. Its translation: CASRNPTVNTEAFF.

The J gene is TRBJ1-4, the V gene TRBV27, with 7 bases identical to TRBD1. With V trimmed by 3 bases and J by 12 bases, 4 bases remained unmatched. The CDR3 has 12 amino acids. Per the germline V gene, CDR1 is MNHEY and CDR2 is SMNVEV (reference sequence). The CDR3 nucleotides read TGTGCCAGCAGTTTTATCACAGGGGAACTGTTTTTT. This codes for CASSFITGELFF. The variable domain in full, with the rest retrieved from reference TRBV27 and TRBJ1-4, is EAQVTQNPRYLITVTGKKLTVTCSQNMNHEYMSWYRQDPGLGLRQIYYSMNVEVTDKGDVPEGYKVSRKEKRNFPLILESPSPNQTSLYFCASSFITGELFFGSGTQLSVL.

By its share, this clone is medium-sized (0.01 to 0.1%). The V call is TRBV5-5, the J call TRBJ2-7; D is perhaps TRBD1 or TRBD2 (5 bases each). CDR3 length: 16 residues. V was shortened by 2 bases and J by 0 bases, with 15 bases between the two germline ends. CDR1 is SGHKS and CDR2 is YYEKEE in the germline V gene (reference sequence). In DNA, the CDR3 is TGTGCCAGCAGCTTCCCCCACGCAGGGAGCTCCTACGAGCAGTACTTC. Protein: CASSFPHAGSSYEQYF.

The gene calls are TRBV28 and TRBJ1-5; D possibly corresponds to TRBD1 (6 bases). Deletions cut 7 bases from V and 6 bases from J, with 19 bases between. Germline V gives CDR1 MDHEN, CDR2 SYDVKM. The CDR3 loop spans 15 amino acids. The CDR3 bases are TGTGCCAGCATGGGGGGCCTTCATATCGGTCAGCCCCAGCATTTT. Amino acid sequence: CASMGGLHIGQPQHF.

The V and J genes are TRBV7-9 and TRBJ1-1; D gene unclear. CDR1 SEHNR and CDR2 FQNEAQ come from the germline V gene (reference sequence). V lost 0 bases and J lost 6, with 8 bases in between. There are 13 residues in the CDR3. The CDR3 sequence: CASSLARGPEAFF. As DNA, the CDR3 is TGTGCCAGCAGCTTAGCGCGAGGTCCTGAAGCTTTCTTT. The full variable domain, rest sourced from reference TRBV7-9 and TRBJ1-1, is DTGVSQNPRHKITKRGQNVTFRCDPISEHNRLYWYRQTLGQGPEFLTYFQNEAQLEKSRLLSDRFSAERPKGSFSTLEIQRTEQGDSAMYLCASSLARGPEAFFGQGTRLTVV.

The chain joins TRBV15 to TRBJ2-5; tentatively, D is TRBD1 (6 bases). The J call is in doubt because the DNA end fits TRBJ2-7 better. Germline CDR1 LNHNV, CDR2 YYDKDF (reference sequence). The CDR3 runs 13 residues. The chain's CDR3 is CATSTHGGDEQYF. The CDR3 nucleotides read TGTGCCACCAGCACCCATGGGGGCGACGAGCAGTACTTC.

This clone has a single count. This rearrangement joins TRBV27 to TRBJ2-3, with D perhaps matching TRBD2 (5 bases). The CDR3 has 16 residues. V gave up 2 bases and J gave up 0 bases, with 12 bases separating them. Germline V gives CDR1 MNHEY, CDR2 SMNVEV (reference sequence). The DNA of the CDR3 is TGTGCCAGCAGTTTACTGAGCGGACTTAGCACAGATACGCAGTATTTT. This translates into CASSLLSGLSTDTQYF.

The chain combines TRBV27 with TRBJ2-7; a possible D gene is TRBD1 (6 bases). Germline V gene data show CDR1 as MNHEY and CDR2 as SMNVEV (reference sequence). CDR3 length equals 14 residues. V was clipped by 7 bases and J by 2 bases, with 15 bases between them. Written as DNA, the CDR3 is TGTGCCAGCATCTCCCGGGACAAACCCTACGAGCAGTACTTC. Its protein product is CASISRDKPYEQYF.

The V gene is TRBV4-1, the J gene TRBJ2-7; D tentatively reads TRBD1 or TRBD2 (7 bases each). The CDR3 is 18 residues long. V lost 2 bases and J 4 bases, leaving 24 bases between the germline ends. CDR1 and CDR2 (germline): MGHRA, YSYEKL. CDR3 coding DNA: TGCGCCAGCAGCCAAAGCGCGGGGGAGGGGGCAAGCAGGTACGAGCAGTACTTC. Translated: CASSQSAGEGASRYEQYF.

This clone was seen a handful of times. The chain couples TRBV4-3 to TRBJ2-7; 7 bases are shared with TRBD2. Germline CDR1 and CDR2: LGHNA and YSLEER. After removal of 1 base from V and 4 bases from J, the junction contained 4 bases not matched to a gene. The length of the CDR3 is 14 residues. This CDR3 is CASSQGEGRYEQYF. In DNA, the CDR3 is TGCGCCAGCAGCCAAGGGGAGGGAAGGTACGAGCAGTACTTC.

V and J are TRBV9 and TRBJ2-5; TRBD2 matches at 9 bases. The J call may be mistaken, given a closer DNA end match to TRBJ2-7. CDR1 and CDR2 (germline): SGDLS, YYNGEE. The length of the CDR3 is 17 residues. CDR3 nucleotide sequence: TGTGCCAGCAGCCCCTCTAGCGGGAAGGATAACAGGTACGAGCAGTACTTC. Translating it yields CASSPSSGKDNRYEQYF.

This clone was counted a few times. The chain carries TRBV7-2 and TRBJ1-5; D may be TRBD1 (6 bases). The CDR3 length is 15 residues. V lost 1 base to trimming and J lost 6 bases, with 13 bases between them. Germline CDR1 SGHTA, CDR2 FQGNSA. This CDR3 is CASSLVDRGGQPQHF. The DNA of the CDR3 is TGTGCCAGCAGCTTAGTGGACAGAGGGGGTCAGCCCCAGCATTTT.

The CDR3 reads CASSPRRTGMKQFF. CDR3 coding DNA: TGTGCCAGCAGTCCCAGGCGGACGGGAATGAAACAGTTCTTC. V and J are TRBV27 and TRBJ2-1; possible D gene TRBD2, 5 bases. Trimming stripped 5 bases from V and 13 bases from J, with 21 bases between. The CDR3 contains 14 residues. Germline V gives CDR1 MNHEY, CDR2 SMNVEV (reference sequence).

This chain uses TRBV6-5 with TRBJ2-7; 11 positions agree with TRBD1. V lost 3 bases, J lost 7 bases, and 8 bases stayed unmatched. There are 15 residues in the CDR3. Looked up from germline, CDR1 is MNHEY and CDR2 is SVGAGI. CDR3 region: CASSYAGTGGEEQYF. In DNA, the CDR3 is TGTGCCAGCAGTTATGCCGGGACAGGGGGTGAGGAGCAGTACTTC.

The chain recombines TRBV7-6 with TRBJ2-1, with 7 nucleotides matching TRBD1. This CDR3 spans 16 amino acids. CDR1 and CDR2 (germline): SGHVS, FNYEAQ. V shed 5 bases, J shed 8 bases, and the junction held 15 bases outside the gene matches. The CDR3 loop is CASSASPGQYNYEQFF. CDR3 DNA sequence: TGTGCCAGCAGCGCCAGTCCGGGACAGTACAACTATGAGCAGTTCTTC.

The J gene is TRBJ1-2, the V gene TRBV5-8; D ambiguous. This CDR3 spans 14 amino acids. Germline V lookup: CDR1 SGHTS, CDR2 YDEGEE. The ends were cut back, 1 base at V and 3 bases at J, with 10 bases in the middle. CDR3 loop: CASSLRAVDYGYTF. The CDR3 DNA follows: TGTGCCAGCAGCTTGAGGGCGGTGGACTATGGCTACACCTTC.

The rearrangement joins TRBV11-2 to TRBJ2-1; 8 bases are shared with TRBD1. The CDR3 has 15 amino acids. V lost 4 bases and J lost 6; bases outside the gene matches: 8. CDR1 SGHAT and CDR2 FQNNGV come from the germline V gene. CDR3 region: CASSSIQGAGNEQFF. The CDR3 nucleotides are TGTGCCAGCAGCTCTATTCAGGGGGCCGGCAATGAGCAGTTCTTC.

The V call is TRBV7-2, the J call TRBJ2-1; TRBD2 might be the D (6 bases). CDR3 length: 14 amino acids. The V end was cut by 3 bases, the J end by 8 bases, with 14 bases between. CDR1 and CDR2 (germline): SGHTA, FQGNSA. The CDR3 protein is CASSFRAGIDEQFF. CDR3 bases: TGTGCCAGCAGCTTTAGGGCGGGGATCGATGAGCAGTTCTTC.

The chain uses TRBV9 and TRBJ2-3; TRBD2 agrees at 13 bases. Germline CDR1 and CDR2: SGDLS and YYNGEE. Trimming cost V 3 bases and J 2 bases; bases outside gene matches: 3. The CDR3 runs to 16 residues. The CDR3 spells CASSAGTSGITDTQYF. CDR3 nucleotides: TGTGCCAGCAGCGCAGGGACTAGCGGGATCACAGATACGCAGTATTTT. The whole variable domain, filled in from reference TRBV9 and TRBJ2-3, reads DSGVTQTPKHLITATGQRVTLRCSPRSGDLSVYWYQQSLDQGLQFLIQYYNGEERAKGNILERFSAQQFPDLHSELNLSSLELGDSALYFCASSAGTSGITDTQYFGPGTRLTVL.

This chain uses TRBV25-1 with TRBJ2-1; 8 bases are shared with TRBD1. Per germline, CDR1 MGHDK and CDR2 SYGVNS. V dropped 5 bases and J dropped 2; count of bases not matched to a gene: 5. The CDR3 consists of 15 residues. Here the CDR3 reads CASSHTGGPYNEQFF. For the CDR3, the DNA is TGTGCCAGCAGTCATACAGGGGGGCCCTACAATGAGCAGTTCTTC.

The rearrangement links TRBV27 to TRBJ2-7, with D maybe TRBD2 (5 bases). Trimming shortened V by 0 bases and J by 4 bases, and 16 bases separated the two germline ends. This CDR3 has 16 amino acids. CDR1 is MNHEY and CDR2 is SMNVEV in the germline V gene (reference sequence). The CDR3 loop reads CASSLSMAQADYEQYF. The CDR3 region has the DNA TGTGCCAGCAGTTTATCGATGGCCCAAGCGGATTACGAGCAGTACTTC.

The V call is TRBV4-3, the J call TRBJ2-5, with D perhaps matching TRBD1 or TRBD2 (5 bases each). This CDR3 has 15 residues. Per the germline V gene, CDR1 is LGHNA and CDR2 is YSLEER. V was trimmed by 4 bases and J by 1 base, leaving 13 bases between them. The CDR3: CASSPGSSVQETQYF. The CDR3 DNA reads TGCGCCAGCAGCCCAGGGAGCTCAGTCCAAGAGACCCAGTACTTC.

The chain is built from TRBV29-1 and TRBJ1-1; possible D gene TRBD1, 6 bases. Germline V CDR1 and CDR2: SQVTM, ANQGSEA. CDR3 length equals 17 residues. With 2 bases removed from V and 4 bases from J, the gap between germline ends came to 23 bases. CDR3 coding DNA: TGCAGCGTTGAACTCCTCTATCCCAGGGGTATGAGCACTGAAGCTTTCTTT. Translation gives CSVELLYPRGMSTEAFF. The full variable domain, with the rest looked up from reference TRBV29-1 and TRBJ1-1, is SAVISQKPSRDICQRGTSLTIQCQVDSQVTMMFWYRQQPGQSLTLIATANQGSEATYESGFVIDKFPISRPNLTFSTLTVSNMSPEDSSIYLCSVELLYPRGMSTEAFFGQGTRLTVV.

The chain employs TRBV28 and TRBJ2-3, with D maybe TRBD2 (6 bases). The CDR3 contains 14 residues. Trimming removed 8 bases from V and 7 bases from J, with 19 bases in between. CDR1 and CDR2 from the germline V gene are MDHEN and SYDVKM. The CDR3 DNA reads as TGTGCCAGCCTAGGGACTTCGGGTACTCATACGCAGTATTTT. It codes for CASLGTSGTHTQYF.